Below are 2 T cell receptor beta chains sequenced from a single sample in a study of a mutant IDH1 vaccine in newly diagnosed glioma. Sequencing was performed with immunoSEQ multiplex PCR; in TCRdb, only in-frame clones are kept and a portion is missing. The table has about 30,000 clones, about four fifths seen once; the top ten hold approximately 24%. Time point meaning: week 5, during vaccination. The content of each vaccine dose was 300 ug of mutant IDH1 20-mer peptide, and topical imiquimod accompanied it. No antigens are known for them. Source: PBMCs, taken from a glioma patient whose treatment included an IDH1 peptide vaccine. Receptor source: a man under 40 with glioma.

The V gene is TRBV27, the J gene TRBJ2-7; tentatively, D is TRBD1 (5 bases). V lost 0 bases and J 7 bases, leaving 10 bases between the germline ends. CDR1 MNHEY and CDR2 SMNVEV come from the germline V gene (reference sequence). There are 13 residues in the CDR3. The CDR3 loop reads CASSLSSRAEQYF. The CDR3 DNA sequence: TGTGCCAGCAGTTTATCGAGCAGGGCAGAGCAGTACTTC.

This clone was observed a single time. This rearrangement joins TRBV7-3 to TRBJ1-6; TRBD1 matches 7 bases. Germline V gene sequence: CDR1 SGHTA, CDR2 FQGTGA. V lost 1 base to trimming and J lost 8 bases; unmatched junction nucleotides: 5. The CDR3 runs to 15 residues. In DNA form, the CDR3 reads TGTGCCAGCAGCTTAAGGCCCAGGGGGGATTCACCCCTCCACTTT. Translated, it gives CASSLRPRGDSPLHF.